The 7 T cell receptor beta chains in this list originate from one sample, sequenced in a study of beta chain features in type 1 diabetes. Expressed TCRB transcripts were sequenced after all isolated RNA was converted to cDNA. Using immunoSEQ multiplex PCR, the repertoire was profiled, and TCRdb retains in-frame clones only, with some absent. The repertoire holds around 500,000 clones, with about 30% as singletons. Sequencing input: naive CD4+ T cells from blood. The receptors shown here come from a man younger than 30 in good health.

This clone was counted a few times. The gene calls are TRBV6-1 and TRBJ2-1; 12 bases match TRBD2. This CDR3 is 15 amino acids long. The trim removed 6 bases at V and 6 bases at J, leaving 6 bases unmatched. In germline, CDR1 is MNHNS, CDR2 SASEGT. CDR3 in amino acids: CASSQLAGGSNEQFF. Here the CDR3 DNA reads TGTGCCAGCAGCCAGCTAGCGGGAGGGTCCAATGAGCAGTTCTTC.

This clone was counted between two and nine times. This chain links TRBV29-1 with TRBJ1-1, with TRBD1 matching 8 bases. Germline V gene lookup returns CDR1 SQVTM and CDR2 ANQGSEA. Losses at the gene ends were 7 bases for V and 2 bases for J; bases not matched to a gene: 6. The CDR3 sequence is 13 residues long. The CDR3: CSASTGVNTEAFF. The CDR3 DNA follows: TGCAGCGCTTCGACAGGGGTTAACACTGAAGCTTTCTTT.

Points on this clone: The sample contains more than one DNA sequence encoding this CDR3. This rearrangement joins TRBV6-5 to TRBJ2-1; tentatively, D is TRBD1 or TRBD2 (5 bases each). This CDR3 region has 11 residues. V lost 2 bases and J lost 10, with 6 bases in between. Germline V gives CDR1 MNHEY, CDR2 SVGAGI. DNA for the CDR3: TGTGCCAGCAGTTACCGGGACGAGCAGTTCTTC. This gives the protein CASSYRDEQFF.

The table lists this clone with a few counts. The chain carries TRBV29-1 and TRBJ2-3; 8 positions agree with TRBD1. The trim removed 3 bases at V and 1 base at J, leaving 12 bases unmatched. The CDR3 totals 17 residues. Germline V gene lookup returns CDR1 SQVTM and CDR2 ANQGSEA. CDR3 region: CSVETQKTGARTDTQYF. As DNA, the CDR3 is TGCAGCGTTGAGACCCAGAAGACAGGGGCCCGCACAGATACGCAGTATTTT.

The V call is TRBV29-1, the J call TRBJ2-7; 7 bases map to TRBD2. Germline V CDR1 and CDR2: SQVTM, ANQGSEA. Trimming removed 2 bases from V and 2 bases from J; junction bases left unmatched: 6. The length of the CDR3 is 14 residues. Here the CDR3 reads CSVEIRREPYEQYF. The CDR3 DNA is TGCAGCGTTGAAATTCGGCGGGAGCCCTACGAGCAGTACTTC.

The chain couples TRBV7-3 to TRBJ2-3, with TRBD1 matching over 8 bases. The CDR3 contains 15 residues. V shed 3 bases, J shed 0 bases, and the junction held 2 bases outside the gene matches. The germline V gene has CDR1 SGHTA and CDR2 FQGTGA. The CDR3 is CASSFRQGSTDTQYF. The CDR3 nucleotides are TGTGCCAGCAGCTTCCGACAGGGGAGCACAGATACGCAGTATTTT.

The table lists this clone with a few counts. The chain joins TRBV4-1 to TRBJ2-4, with 13 bases aligning to TRBD2. Trimming took 5 bases from V and 0 from J; bases not matched to a gene: 10. The CDR3 length is 19 residues. Germline CDR1 reads MGHRA; CDR2 reads YSYEKL. CDR3 sequence reads: CASSDIKTSGRVAKNIQYF. CDR3 bases: TGCGCCAGCAGCGACATAAAAACTAGCGGGAGGGTAGCCAAAAACATTCAGTACTTC.